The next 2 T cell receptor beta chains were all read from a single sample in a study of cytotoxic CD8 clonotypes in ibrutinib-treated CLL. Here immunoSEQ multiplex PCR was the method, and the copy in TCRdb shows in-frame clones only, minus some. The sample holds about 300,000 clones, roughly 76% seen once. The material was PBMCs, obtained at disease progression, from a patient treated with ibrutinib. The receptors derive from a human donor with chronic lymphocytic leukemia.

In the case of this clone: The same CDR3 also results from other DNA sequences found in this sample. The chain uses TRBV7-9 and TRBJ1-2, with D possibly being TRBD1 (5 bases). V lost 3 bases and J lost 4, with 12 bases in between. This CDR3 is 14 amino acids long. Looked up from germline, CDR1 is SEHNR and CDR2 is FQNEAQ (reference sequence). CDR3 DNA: TGTGCCAGCAGCTTCGGTCAGGGCCCCTATGGCTACACCTTC. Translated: CASSFGQGPYGYTF.

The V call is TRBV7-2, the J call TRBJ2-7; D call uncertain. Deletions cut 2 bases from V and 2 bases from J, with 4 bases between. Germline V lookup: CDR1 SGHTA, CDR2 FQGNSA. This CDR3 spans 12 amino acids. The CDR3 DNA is TGTGCCAGCAGCTTACTACCCTACGAGCAGTACTTC. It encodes CASSLLPYEQYF.